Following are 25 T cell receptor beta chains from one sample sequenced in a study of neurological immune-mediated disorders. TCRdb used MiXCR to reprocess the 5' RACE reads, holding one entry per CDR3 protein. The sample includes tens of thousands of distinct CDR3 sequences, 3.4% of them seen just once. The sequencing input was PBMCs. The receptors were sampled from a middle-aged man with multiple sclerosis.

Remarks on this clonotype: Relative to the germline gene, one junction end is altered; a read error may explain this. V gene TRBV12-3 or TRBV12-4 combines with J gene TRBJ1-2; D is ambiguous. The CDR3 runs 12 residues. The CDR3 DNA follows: TGTGACAGCAGTAAAGAGAACTATGGCTACACCTTC. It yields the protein CDSSKENYGYTF.

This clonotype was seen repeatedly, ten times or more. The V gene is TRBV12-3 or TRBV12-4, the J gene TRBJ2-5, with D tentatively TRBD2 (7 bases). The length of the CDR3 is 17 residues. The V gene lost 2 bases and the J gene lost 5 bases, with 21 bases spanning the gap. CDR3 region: CASSLLNRGARLETQYF. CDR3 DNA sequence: TGTGCCAGCAGTTTACTAAATCGGGGGGCGCGGTTGGAGACCCAGTACTTC.

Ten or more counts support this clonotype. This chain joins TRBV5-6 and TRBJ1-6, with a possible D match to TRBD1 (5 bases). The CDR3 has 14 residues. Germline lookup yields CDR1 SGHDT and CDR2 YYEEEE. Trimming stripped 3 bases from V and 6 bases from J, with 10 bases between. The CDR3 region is CASSWGPFNSPLHF. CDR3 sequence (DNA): TGTGCCAGCAGCTGGGGACCCTTTAATTCACCCCTCCACTTT.

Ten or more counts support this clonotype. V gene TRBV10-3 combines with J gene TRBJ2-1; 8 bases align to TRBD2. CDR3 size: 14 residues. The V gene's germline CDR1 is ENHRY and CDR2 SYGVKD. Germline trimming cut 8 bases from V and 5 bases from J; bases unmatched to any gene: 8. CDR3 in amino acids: CAISKERENNEQFF. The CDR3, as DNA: TGTGCCATCTCTAAAGAGCGGGAGAACAATGAGCAGTTCTTC.

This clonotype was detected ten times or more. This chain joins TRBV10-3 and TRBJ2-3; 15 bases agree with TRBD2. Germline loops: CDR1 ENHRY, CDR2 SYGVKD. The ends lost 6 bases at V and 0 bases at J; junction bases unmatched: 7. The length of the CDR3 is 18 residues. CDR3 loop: CAIRGVGLAGGSTDTQYF. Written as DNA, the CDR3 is TGTGCCATCAGAGGTGTGGGACTAGCGGGAGGTAGCACAGATACGCAGTATTTT.

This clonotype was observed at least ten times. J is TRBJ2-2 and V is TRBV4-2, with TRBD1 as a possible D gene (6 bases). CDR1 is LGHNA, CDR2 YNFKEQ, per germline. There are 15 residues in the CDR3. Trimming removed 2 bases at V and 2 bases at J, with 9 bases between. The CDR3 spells CASSQLQGNTGELFF. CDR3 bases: TGTGCCAGCAGCCAACTACAGGGTAACACCGGGGAGCTGTTTTTT.

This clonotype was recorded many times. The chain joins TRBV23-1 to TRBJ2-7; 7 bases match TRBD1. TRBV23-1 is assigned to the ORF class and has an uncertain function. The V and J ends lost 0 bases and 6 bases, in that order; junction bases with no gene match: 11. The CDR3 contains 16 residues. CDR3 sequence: CASSQSLPDRACEQYF. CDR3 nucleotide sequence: TGCGCCAGCAGTCAATCGTTGCCTGACAGGGCTTGCGAGCAGTACTTC.

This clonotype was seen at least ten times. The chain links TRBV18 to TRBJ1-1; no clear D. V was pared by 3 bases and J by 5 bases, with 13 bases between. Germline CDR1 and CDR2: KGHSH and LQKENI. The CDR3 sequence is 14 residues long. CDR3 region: CASSPSETRTEAFF. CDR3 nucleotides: TGTGCCAGCTCACCGTCAGAGACAAGGACTGAAGCTTTCTTT. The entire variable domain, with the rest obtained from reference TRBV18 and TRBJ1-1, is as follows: NAGVMQNPRHLVRRRGQEARLRCSPMKGHSHVYWYRQLPEEGLKFMVYLQKENIIDESGMPKERFSAEFPKEGPSILRIQQVVRGDSAAYFCASSPSETRTEAFFGQGTRLTVV.

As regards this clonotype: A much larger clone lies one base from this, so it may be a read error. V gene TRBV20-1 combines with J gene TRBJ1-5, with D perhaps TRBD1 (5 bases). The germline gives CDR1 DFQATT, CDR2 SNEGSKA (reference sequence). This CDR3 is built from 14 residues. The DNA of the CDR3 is TGCAGTGCTAGAGATCAGAGGGGCGCTCAGCCCCAGAATTTT. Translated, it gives CSARDQRGAQPQNF.

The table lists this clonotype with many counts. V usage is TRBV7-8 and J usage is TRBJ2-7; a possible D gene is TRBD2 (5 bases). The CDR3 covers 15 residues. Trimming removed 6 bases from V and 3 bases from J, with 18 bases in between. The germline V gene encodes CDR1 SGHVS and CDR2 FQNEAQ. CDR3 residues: CASRSRGAVNYEQYF. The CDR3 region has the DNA TGTGCCAGCAGGTCCCGGGGAGCGGTTAACTACGAGCAGTACTTC.

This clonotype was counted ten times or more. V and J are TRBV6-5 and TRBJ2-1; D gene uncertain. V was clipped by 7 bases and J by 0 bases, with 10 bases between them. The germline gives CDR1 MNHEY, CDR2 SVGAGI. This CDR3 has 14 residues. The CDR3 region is CASKRRSSYNEQFF. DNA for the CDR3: TGTGCCAGCAAGAGGCGGAGCTCCTACAATGAGCAGTTCTTC.

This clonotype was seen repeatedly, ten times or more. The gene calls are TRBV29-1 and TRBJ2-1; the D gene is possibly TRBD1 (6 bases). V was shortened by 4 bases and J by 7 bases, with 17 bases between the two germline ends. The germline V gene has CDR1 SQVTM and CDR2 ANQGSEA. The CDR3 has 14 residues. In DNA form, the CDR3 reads TGCAGCGTTGCGCCTTTAATGGGGGCTAATGAGCAGTTCTTC. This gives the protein CSVAPLMGANEQFF.

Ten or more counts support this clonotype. The CDR3 DNA reads as TGTGCCAGCTCACGCGGGACTAGCGGGAGCGGCGAGCAGTACTTC. Protein: CASSRGTSGSGEQYF. The rearrangement joins TRBV18 to TRBJ2-7; 14 bases agree with TRBD2. CDR3 length: 15 residues. The J segment lost 6 bases and the V segment lost 4 bases, leaving 5 bases of the junction unmatched. Germline V gene lookup returns CDR1 KGHSH and CDR2 LQKENI.

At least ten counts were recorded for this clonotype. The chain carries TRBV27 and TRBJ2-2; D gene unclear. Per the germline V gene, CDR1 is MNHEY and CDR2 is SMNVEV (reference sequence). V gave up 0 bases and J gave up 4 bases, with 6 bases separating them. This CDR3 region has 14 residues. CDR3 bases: TGTGCCAGCAGTTTATCGCCGGTCACCGGGGAGCTGTTTTTT. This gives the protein CASSLSPVTGELFF.

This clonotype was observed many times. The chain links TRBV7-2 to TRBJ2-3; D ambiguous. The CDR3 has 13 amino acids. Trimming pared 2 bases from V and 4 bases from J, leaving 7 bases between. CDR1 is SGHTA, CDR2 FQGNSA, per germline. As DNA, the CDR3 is TGTGCCAGCAGCTTAAAAGGCGCAGATACGCAGTATTTT. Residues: CASSLKGADTQYF.

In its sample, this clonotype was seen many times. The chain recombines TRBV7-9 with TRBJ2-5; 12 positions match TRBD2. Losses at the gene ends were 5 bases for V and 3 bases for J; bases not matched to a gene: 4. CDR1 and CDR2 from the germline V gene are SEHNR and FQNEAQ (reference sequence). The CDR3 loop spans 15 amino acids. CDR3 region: CASSPRLAGEETQYF. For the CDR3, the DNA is TGTGCCAGCAGCCCCCGACTAGCGGGGGAAGAGACCCAGTACTTC.

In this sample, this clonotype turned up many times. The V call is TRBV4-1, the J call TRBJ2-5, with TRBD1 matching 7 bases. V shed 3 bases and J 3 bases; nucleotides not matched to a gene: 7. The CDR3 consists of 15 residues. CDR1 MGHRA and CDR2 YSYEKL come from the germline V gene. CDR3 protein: CASSQLITGEETQYF. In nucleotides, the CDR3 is TGCGCCAGCAGCCAGTTGATCACAGGGGAAGAGACCCAGTACTTC.

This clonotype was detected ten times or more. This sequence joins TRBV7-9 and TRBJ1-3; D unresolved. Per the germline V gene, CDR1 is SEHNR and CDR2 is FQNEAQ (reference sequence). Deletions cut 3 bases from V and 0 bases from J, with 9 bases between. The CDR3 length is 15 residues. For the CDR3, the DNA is TGTGCCAGCAGCTTGAGGCAGTACTCTGGAAACACCATATATTTT. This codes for CASSLRQYSGNTIYF.

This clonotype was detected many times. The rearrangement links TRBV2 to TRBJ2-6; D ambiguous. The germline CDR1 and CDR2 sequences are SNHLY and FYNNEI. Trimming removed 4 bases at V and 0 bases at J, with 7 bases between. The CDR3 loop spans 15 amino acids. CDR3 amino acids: CASSAENSGANVLTF. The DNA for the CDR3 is TGTGCCAGCAGTGCTGAAAACTCTGGGGCCAACGTCCTGACTTTC. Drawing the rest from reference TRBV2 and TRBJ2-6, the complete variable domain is EPEVTQTPSHQVTQMGQEVILRCVPISNHLYFYWYRQILGQKVEFLVSFYNNEISEKSEIFDDQFSVERPDGSNFTLKIRSTKLEDSAMYFCASSAENSGANVLTFGAGSRLTVL.

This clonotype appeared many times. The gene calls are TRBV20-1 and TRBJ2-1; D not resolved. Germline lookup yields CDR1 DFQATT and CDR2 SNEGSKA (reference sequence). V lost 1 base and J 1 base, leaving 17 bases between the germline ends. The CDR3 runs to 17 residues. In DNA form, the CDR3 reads TGCAGTGCTAGAGTTGGAAGCGAGCAAGGGTCCTACAATGAGCAGTTCTTC. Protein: CSARVGSEQGSYNEQFF.

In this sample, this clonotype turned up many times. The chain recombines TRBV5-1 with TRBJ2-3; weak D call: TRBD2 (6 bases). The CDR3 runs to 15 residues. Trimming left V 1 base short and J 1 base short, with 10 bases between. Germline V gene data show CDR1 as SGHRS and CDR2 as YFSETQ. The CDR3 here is CASSLWGDRTDTQYF. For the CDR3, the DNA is TGCGCCAGCAGCTTGTGGGGGGACCGCACAGATACGCAGTATTTT. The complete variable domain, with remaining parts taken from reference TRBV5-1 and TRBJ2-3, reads KAGVTQTPRYLIKTRGQQVTLSCSPISGHRSVSWYQQTPGQGLQFLFEYFSETQRNKGNFPGRFSGRQFSNSRSEMNVSTLELGDSALYLCASSLWGDRTDTQYFGPGTRLTVL.

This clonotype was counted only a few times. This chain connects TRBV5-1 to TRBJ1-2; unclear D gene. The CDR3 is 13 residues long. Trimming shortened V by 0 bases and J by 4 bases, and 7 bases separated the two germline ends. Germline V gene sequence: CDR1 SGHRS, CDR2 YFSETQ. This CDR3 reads CASSLDSLYGYTF. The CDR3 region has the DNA TGCGCCAGCAGCTTGGACAGCCTCTATGGCTACACCTTC. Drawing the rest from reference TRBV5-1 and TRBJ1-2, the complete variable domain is KAGVTQTPRYLIKTRGQQVTLSCSPISGHRSVSWYQQTPGQGLQFLFEYFSETQRNKGNFPGRFSGRQFSNSRSEMNVSTLELGDSALYLCASSLDSLYGYTFGSGTRLTVV.

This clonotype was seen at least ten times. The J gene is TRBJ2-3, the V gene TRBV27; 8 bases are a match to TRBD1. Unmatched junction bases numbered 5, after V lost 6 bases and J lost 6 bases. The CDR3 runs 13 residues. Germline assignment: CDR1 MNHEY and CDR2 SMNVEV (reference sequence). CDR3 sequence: CASRTGAVDTQYF. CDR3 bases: TGTGCCAGCAGGACAGGGGCGGTGGATACGCAGTATTTT.

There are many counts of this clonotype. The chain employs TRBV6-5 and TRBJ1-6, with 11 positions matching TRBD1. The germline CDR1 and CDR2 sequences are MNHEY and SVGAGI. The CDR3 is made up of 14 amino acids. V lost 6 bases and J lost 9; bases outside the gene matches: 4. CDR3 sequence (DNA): TGTGCCAGCAGCCCCGGGACAGGGGGTTCACCCCTCCACTTT. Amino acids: CASSPGTGGSPLHF.

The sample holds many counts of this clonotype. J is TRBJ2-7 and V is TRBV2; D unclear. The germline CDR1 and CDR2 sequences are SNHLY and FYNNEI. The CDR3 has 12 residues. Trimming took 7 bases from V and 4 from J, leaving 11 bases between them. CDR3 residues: CASKAGGYEQYF. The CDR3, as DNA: TGTGCCAGCAAAGCCGGTGGTTACGAGCAGTACTTC.